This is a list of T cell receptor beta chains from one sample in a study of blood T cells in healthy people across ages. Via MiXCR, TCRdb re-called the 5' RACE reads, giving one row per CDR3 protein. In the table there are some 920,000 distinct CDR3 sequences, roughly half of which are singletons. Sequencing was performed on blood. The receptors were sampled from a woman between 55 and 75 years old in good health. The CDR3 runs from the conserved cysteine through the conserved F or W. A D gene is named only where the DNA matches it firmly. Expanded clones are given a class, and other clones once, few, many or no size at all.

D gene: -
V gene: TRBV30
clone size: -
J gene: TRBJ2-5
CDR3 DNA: TGTGCCTGGAGTTCGGGGGTCCAAGAGACCCAGTACTTC
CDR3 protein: CAWSSGVQETQYF

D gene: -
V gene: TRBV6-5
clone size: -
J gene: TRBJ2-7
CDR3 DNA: TGTGCCAGCCGGATCCGGGACGGTGCCTACGAGCAGTACTTC
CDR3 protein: CASRIRDGAYEQYF

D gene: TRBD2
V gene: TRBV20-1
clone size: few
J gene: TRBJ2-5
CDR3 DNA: TGCAGTGCTATGTCGCGGGGGCAAGAGACCCAGTACTTC
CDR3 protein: CSAMSRGQETQYF

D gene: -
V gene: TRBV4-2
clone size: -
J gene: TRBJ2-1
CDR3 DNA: TGTGCCAGCAGCCAAGCGGACGGGGGTGTGTCCTACAATGAGCAGTTCTTC
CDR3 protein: CASSQADGGVSYNEQFF

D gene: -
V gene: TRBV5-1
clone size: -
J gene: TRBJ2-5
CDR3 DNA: TGCGCCTGCAGCTTGGCTGCGGGACCCCGAGAAGAGACCCAGTACTTC
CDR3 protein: CACSLAAGPREETQYF

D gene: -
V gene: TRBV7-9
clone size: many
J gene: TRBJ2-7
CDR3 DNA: TGTGCCAGCAGCTTATGGGGGCGGAACTACGAGCAGTACTTC
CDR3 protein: CASSLWGRNYEQYF

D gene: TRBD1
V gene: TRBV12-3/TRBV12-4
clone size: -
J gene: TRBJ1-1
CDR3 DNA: TGTGCCAGCAGTTGGACAGGGGTTGCTTTCTTT
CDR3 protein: CASSWTGVAFF

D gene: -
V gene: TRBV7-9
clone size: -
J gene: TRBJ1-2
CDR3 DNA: TGTGCCAGCAGCTCCCCCCTCGACAGGCCAGCACAGTTTAACTATGGCTACACCTTC
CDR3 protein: CASSSPLDRPAQFNYGYTF

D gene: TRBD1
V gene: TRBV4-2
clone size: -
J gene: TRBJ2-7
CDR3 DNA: TGTGCCAGCAGCCAAGACCAGACAGGGGACAACCCCTACGAGCAGTACTTC
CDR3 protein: CASSQDQTGDNPYEQYF

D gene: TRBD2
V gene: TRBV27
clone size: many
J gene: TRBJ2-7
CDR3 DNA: TGTGCCAGCAGCTCCGGGACTAGCGGCTACGAGCAGTACTTC
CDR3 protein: CASSSGTSGYEQYF

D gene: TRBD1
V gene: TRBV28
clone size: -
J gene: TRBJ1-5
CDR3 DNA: TGTGCCAGCACCACAGGGGGGAATAGCAATCAGCCCCAGCATTTT
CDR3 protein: CASTTGGNSNQPQHF

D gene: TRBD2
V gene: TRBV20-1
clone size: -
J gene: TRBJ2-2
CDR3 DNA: TGCAGTGCTAGGTCCTCGGGCGGGAGTAGGACCGGGGAGCTGTTTTTT
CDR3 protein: CSARSSGGSRTGELFF

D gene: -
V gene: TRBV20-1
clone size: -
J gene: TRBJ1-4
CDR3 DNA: TGCAGTGCTCAACACAGTGGTGGAGAAAAACTGTTTTTT
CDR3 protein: CSAQHSGGEKLFF

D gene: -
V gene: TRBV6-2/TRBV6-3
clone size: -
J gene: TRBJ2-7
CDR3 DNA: TGTGCCAGCAGTCTCCGGGCTAGGTTGTATAACGAGCAGTACTTC
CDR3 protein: CASSLRARLYNEQYF

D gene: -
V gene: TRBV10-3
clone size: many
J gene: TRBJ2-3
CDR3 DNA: TGTGCCATCACTGGGACGGACACAGATACGCAGTATTTT
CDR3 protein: CAITGTDTDTQYF

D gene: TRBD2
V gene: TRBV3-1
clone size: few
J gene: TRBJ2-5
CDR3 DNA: TGTGCCAGCAGCCGGGGACTAGCGGGGACCCAGTACTTC
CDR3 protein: CASSRGLAGTQYF

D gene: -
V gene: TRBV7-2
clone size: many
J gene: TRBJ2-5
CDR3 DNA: TGTGCCAGCAGCTTAGGGACCGTAAGTCCGAGAGAGACCCAGTACTTC
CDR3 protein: CASSLGTVSPRETQYF

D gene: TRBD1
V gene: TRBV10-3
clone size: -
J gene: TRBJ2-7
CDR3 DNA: TGTGCCATCAGCTCATCGACAGGGACCGAGCAGTACTTC
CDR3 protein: CAISSSTGTEQYF

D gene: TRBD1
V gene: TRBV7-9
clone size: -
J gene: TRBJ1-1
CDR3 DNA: TGTGCCAGCAGCTTAGTGGGACAGGGGGCGAACACTGAAGCTTTCTTT
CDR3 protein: CASSLVGQGANTEAFF

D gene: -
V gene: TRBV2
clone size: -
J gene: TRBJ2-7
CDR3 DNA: TGTGCCAGCGTTCGGGGCGGTGCCCCCTACGAGCAGTACTTC
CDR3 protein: CASVRGGAPYEQYF

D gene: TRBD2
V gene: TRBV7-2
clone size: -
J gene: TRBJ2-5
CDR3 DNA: TGTGCCAGCAGACCGACTACTAGCGGGAGGCGGGAGACCCAGTACTTC
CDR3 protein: CASRPTTSGRRETQYF

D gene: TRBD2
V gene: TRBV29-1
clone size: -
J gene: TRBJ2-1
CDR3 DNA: TGCAGCGTTGAGTCCGCTAGCGGGAGTTCCTACAATGAGCAGTTCTTC
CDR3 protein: CSVESASGSSYNEQFF